These T cell receptor beta chains were read from a single sample in a study of T-cell reconstitution after alpha-beta-depleted transplantation in children. TCRdb reprocessed the PCR reads with MiXCR, giving one entry per CDR3 protein. The sample has some 490,000 distinct CDR3 sequences, roughly an eighth seen once. The sequencing used PBMCs from the stem cell graft donor, collected from the stem cell graft. Receptor source: a human donor who donated a stem cell graft to a child with combined immunodeficiency. Both conserved end residues are part of each CDR3. Each record gives: D gene, clone size, V gene, J gene, CDR3 DNA, CDR3 protein. D genes are given only for firm matches. Size is stated for part of the rows, as once, few or many counts, or as a class when the clone is expanded.

>NA|few|TRBV21-1|TRBJ2-7
TGTGCCAGCAGCAAAGATTCGGCGGTCCACGAGCAGTACTTC
CASSKDSAVHEQYF
>TRBD1|NA|TRBV11-1|TRBJ2-7
TGTGCCAGCGTTTGGGACAGCAGCTCCTACGAGCAGTACTTC
CASVWDSSSYEQYF
>TRBD1|few|TRBV6-2/TRBV6-3|TRBJ2-1
TGTGCCAGCACCTCGACGACAGGGGAGGACTACAATGAGCAGTTCTTC
CASTSTTGEDYNEQFF
>NA|few|TRBV11-1|TRBJ1-5
TGTGCCAGCAGCTTTCCCCCGTATGTGACAGCTTTTCATCAGCCCCAGCATTTT
CASSFPPYVTAFHQPQHF
>NA|few|TRBV4-2|TRBJ1-2
TGTGCCAGCAGCCTGACGGACAAAGTTAACTATGGCTACACCTTC
CASSLTDKVNYGYTF
>NA|many|TRBV6-2/TRBV6-3|TRBJ2-3
TGTGCCAGCCGCCCGGGACTCCTTCTGACAGATACGCAGTATTTT
CASRPGLLLTDTQYF
>TRBD1|NA|TRBV5-1|TRBJ2-7
TGCGCCAGCAGCCGGACAGGTATCTACGAGCAGTACTTC
CASSRTGIYEQYF
>NA|NA|TRBV7-2|TRBJ1-4
TGTGCCAGCAGGCGGGAGGAGATAAGTGAAAAACTGTTTTTT
CASRREEISEKLFF
>TRBD2|NA|TRBV12-3/TRBV12-4|TRBJ2-1
TGTGCCAGCAGTTTAGCGCCGGGACTAGCGGGAAACAATGAGCAGTTCTTC
CASSLAPGLAGNNEQFF
>NA|many|TRBV5-1|TRBJ2-3
TGCGCCAGCAGCTGGGAGAGGGCAGATACGCAGTATTTT
CASSWERADTQYF
>TRBD2|many|TRBV20-1|TRBJ2-1
TGCAGTGCTAGAAGCGGGAGGGTCACTGAGCAGTTCTTC
CSARSGRVTEQFF
>NA|many|TRBV4-3|TRBJ2-7
TGCGCCAGCAGCCAAGATGCGGAGGGCCCTCGGAACGAGCAGTACTTC
CASSQDAEGPRNEQYF
>TRBD1|NA|TRBV20-1|TRBJ2-7
TGCAGTGCTAGAGAGACCGGGACAGGGCCTTACGAGCAGTACTTC
CSARETGTGPYEQYF
>NA|many|TRBV4-3|TRBJ2-3
TGCGCCAGCAGCTATGGGGTTGGAGATACGCAGTATTTT
CASSYGVGDTQYF
>NA|many|TRBV6-5|TRBJ2-1
TGTGCCAGCAGTTACTCAACAGGGCGACGAGAGCAGTTCTTC
CASSYSTGRREQFF
>NA|NA|TRBV19|TRBJ2-1
TGTGCCAGTAGTTTCGGACAGAAGAACAATGAGCAGTTCTTC
CASSFGQKNNEQFF
>NA|few|TRBV11-2|TRBJ2-3
TGTGCCAGCAGCCGTACAGGGCTGGTTGCAGATACGCAGTATTTT
CASSRTGLVADTQYF
>NA|few|TRBV5-6|TRBJ2-1
TGTGCCAGCAGCCGGGACTCCCCCGATGAGCAGTTCTTC
CASSRDSPDEQFF
>NA|many|TRBV4-3|TRBJ2-3
TGCGCCAGCAGCCAAGATCCCGGGGCAGTAGACACAGATACGCAGTATTTT
CASSQDPGAVDTDTQYF
>TRBD2|many|TRBV12-3/TRBV12-4|TRBJ2-3
TGTGCCAGCAGTAGACTAGCGGGAACTGATACGCAGTATTTT
CASSRLAGTDTQYF
>NA|few|TRBV7-9|TRBJ2-7
TGTGCCAGCAGCCCTCAATCCGGGACTCTGGAGCAGTACTTC
CASSPQSGTLEQYF
>NA|few|TRBV5-1|TRBJ2-1
TGCGCCAGCAAAACCCAGGGGGAGGGCAATGAGCAGTTCTTC
CASKTQGEGNEQFF
>NA|few|TRBV7-6|TRBJ1-1
TGTGCCAGCAGCGCCGGGGGTAGCACTGAAGCTTTCTTT
CASSAGGSTEAFF
>TRBD2|many|TRBV29-1|TRBJ2-7
TGCAGCGTTGAAGGGGGGGGAAGGGAGCGGTACTTC
CSVEGGGRERYF
>NA|few|TRBV9|TRBJ2-7
TGTGCCAGCAGCCCACAACCGGGTCTCTCCTACGAGCAGTACTTC
CASSPQPGLSYEQYF
>NA|few|TRBV20-1|TRBJ2-1
TGCAGTGTTGACAGGACCTCCTACAATGAGCAGTTCTTC
CSVDRTSYNEQFF
>NA|NA|TRBV5-1|TRBJ2-2
TGCGCCACTCGAGATCTGGGGTCCTCGACCCACACCGGGGAGCTGTTTTTT
CATRDLGSSTHTGELFF
>NA|NA|TRBV10-3|TRBJ2-7
TGTGCCATCAGTGAGTCTGCGTGGCGGGAAGGGTATGAGCAGTACTTC
CAISESAWREGYEQYF
>NA|many|TRBV6-6|TRBJ1-1
TGTGCCAGCAAGGCGCGACGCACTGAAGCTTTCTTT
CASKARRTEAFF
>TRBD2|NA|TRBV12-3/TRBV12-4|TRBJ2-7
TGTGCCAGCAGTTGGACTAGCGGGAGGGCCTACGAGCAGTACTTC
CASSWTSGRAYEQYF
>NA|many|TRBV4-2|TRBJ2-7
TGTGCCAGCAGCCCCCAAGAGGGAGTCAGGGAGCAGTACTTC
CASSPQEGVREQYF
>NA|NA|TRBV6-1|TRBJ2-1
TGTGCCAGCACCCCGGCTGTAACCTACAATGAGCAGTTCTTC
CASTPAVTYNEQFF
>TRBD2|many|TRBV30|TRBJ2-1
TGTGCCTGGAGTGTACCTAGCGGGGGCAATGAGCAGTTCTTC
CAWSVPSGGNEQFF